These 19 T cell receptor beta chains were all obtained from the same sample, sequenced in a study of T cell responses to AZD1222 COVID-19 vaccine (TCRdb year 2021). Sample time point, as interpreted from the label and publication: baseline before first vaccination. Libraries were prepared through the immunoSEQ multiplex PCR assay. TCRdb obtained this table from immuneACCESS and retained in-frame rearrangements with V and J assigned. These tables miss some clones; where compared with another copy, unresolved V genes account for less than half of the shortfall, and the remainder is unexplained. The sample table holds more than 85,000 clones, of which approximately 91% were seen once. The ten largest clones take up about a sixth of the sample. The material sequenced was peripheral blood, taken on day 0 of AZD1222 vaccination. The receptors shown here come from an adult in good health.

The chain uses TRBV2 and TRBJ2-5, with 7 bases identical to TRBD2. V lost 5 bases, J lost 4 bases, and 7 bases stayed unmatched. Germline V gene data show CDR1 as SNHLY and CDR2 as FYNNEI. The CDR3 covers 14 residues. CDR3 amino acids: CASSLNWGGETQYF. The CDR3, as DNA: TGTGCCAGCAGTCTTAACTGGGGGGGAGAGACCCAGTACTTC.

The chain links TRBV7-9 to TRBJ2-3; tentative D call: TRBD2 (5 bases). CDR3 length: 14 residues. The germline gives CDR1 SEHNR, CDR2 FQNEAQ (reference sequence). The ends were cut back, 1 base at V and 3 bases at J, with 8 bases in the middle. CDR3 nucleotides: TGTGCCAGCAGCTTAGGTCGCGGGACAGATACGCAGTATTTT. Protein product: CASSLGRGTDTQYF.

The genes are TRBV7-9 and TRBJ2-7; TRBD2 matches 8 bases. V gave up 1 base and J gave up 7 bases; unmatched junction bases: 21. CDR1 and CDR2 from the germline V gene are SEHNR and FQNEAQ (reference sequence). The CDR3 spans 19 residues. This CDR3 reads CASSLVVAGFLWTRWEQYF. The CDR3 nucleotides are TGTGCCAGCAGCTTAGTAGTAGCGGGATTCTTGTGGACGAGGTGGGAGCAGTACTTC.

The CDR3 nucleotides read TGTGCCAGCAGCGTGACAGGGGGCAAGGGGGAGACCCAGTACTTC. This gives the protein CASSVTGGKGETQYF. The rearrangement uses TRBV6-5 and TRBJ2-5, with 10 bases matching TRBD1. The trim removed 6 bases at V and 5 bases at J, leaving 9 bases unmatched. The CDR3 is 15 amino acids. From germline, CDR1 is MNHEY and CDR2 SVGAGI.

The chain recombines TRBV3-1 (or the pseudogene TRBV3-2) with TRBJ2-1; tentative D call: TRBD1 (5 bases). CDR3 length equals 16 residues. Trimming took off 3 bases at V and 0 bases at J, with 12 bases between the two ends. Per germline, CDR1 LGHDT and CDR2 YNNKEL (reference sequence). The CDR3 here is CASSQLDTLSYNEQFF. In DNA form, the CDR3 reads TGTGCCAGCAGCCAGTTGGACACTCTCTCCTACAATGAGCAGTTCTTC.

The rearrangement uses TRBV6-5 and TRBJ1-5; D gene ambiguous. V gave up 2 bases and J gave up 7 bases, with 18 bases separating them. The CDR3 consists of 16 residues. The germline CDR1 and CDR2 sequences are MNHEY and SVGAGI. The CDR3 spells CASSYPPDVGPQPQHF. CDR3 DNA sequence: TGTGCCAGCAGTTACCCCCCGGACGTTGGGCCCCAGCCCCAGCATTTT.

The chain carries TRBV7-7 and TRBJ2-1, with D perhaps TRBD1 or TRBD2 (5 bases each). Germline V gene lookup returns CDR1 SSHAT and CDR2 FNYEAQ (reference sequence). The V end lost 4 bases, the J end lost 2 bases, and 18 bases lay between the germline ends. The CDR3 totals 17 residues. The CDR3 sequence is CASSSGARVGAYNEQFF. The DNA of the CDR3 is TGTGCCAGCAGCTCCGGGGCACGGGTGGGCGCCTACAATGAGCAGTTCTTC. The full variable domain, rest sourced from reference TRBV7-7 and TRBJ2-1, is GAGVSQSPRYKVTKRGQDVTLRCDPISSHATLYWYQQALGQGPEFLTYFNYEAQPDKSGLPSDRFSAERPEGSISTLTIQRTEQRDSAMYRCASSSGARVGAYNEQFFGPGTRLTVL.

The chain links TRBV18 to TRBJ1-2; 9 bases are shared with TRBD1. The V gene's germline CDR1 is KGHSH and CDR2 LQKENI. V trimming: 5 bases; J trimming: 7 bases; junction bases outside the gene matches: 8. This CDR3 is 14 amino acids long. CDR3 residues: CASSAGQGRGGYTF. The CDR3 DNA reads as TGTGCCAGCTCAGCGGGACAGGGAAGAGGTGGCTACACCTTC.

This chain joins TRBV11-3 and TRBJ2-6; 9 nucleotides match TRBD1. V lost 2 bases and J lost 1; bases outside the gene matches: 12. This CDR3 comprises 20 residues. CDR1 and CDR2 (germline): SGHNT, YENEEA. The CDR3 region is CASSLHPIPGTGSGANVLTF. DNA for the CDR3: TGTGCCAGCAGCTTACATCCTATTCCCGGGACAGGGTCTGGGGCCAACGTCCTGACTTTC.

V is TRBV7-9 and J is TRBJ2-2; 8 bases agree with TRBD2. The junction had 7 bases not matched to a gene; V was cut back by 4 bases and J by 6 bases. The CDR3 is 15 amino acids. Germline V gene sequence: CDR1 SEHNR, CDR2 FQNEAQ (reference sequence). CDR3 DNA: TGTGCCAGCAGCTCCACCGGGAGGGCGTCCGGGGAGCTGTTTTTT. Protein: CASSSTGRASGELFF.

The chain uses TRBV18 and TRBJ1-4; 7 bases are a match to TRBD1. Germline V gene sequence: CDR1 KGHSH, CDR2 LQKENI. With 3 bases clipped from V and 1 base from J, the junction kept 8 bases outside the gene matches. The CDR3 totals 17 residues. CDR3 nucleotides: TGTGCCAGCTCACCGTCGCGAGGGGGCGGAACTAATGAAAAACTGTTTTTT. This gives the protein CASSPSRGGGTNEKLFF.

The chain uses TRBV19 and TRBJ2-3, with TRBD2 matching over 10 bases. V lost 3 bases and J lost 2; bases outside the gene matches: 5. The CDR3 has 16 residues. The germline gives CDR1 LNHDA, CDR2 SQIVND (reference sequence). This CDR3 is CASSIASGRATDTQYF. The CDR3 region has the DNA TGTGCCAGTAGTATCGCCAGCGGGAGGGCCACAGATACGCAGTATTTT.

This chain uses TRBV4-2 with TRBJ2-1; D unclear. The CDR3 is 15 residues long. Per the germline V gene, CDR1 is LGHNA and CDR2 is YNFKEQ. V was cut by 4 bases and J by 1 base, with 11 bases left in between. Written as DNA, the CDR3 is TGTGCCAGCAGCCCTCGTAGTGGTTCCTACAATGAGCAGTTCTTC. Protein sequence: CASSPRSGSYNEQFF.

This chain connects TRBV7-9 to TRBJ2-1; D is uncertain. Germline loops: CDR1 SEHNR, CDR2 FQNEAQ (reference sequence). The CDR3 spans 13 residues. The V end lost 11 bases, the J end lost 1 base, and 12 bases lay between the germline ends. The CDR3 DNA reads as TGTGCCGGAGAGTATGGGTCCTACAATGAGCAGTTCTTC. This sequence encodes CAGEYGSYNEQFF.

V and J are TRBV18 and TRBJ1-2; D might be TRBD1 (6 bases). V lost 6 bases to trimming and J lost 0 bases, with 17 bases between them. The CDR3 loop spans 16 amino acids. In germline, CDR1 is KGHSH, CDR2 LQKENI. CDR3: CASSNREGHPNYGYTF. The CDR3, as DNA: TGTGCCAGCTCTAACCGGGAGGGACACCCTAACTATGGCTACACCTTC.

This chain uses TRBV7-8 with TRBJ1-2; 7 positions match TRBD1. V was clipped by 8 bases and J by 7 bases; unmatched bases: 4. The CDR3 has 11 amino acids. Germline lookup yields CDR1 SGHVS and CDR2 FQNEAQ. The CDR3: CASRDSRGYTF. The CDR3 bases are TGTGCCAGCCGGGACAGTCGTGGCTACACCTTC.

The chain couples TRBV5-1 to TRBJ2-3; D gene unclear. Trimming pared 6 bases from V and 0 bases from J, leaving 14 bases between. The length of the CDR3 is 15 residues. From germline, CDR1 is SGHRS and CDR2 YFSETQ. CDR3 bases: TGCGCCAGCAAGGATCAGGTAGCTAGCACAGATACGCAGTATTTT. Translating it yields CASKDQVASTDTQYF.

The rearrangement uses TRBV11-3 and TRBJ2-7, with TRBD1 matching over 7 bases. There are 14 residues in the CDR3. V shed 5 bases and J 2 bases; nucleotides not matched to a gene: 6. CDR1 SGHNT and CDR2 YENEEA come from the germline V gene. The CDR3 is CASSLGTVAYEQYF. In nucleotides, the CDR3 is TGTGCCAGCAGCCTCGGGACAGTTGCCTACGAGCAGTACTTC. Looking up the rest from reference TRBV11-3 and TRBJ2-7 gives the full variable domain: EAGVVQSPRYKIIEKKQPVAFWCNPISGHNTLYWYLQNLGQGPELLIRYENEEAVDDSQLPKDRFSAERLKGVDSTLKIQPAELGDSAVYLCASSLGTVAYEQYFGPGTRLTVT.

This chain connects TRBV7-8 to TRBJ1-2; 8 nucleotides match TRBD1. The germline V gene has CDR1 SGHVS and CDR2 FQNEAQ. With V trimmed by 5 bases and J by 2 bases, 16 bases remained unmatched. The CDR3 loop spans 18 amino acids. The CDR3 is CASSNRIGEGDRNYGYTF. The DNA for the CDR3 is TGTGCCAGCAGCAATCGTATTGGTGAAGGGGACAGGAACTATGGCTACACCTTC.